What follows are 24 T cell receptor beta chains derived from one specimen sequenced in a study of blood T cell repertoires in COVID-19. The method was immunoSEQ multiplex PCR; TCRdb's version includes in-frame clones alone and lacks a portion of them. The sample carries roughly 50,000 clones, roughly 80% recorded once. Sequencing was done on a sample of peripheral blood. These TCRs come from a woman aged 55-75 years with acute or convalescent COVID-19.

V usage is TRBV2 and J usage is TRBJ1-2; 9 bases match TRBD1. V shed 7 bases, J shed 2 bases, and the junction held 11 bases outside the gene matches. Germline CDR1 and CDR2: SNHLY and FYNNEI. CDR3 size: 16 residues. This CDR3 reads CASIKTEGQGNYGYTF. In DNA form, the CDR3 reads TGTGCCAGCATTAAAACTGAGGGACAGGGAAACTATGGCTACACCTTC.

The chain employs TRBV5-1 and TRBJ1-2, with D uncertain. Trimming removed 2 bases at V and 5 bases at J, with 7 bases between. In germline, CDR1 is SGHRS, CDR2 YFSETQ. The CDR3 is made up of 12 amino acids. For the CDR3, the DNA is TGCGCCAGCAGCTTCGAGGGTTATGGCTACACCTTC. It specifies CASSFEGYGYTF.

The chain uses TRBV14 and TRBJ2-7; 8 nucleotides agree with TRBD2. The CDR3 extends over 18 amino acids. Per the germline V gene, CDR1 is SGHDN and CDR2 is FVKESK. The V segment lost 1 base and the J segment 5 bases; nucleotides outside the gene matches: 16. DNA for the CDR3: TGTGCCAGCAGCCAAGGAGGCGGGGGGACCTTCGTAAGGAACGAGCAGTACTTC. Its protein product is CASSQGGGGTFVRNEQYF.

The V call is TRBV30, the J call TRBJ2-2; D is uncertain. The CDR3 runs to 14 residues. Trimming stripped 3 bases from V and 0 bases from J, with 8 bases between. The germline V gene has CDR1 GTSNPN and CDR2 SVGIG (reference sequence). CDR3 sequence (DNA): TGTGCCTGGAGACAGTTCGCGAACACCGGGGAGCTGTTTTTT. Encoded protein: CAWRQFANTGELFF. Using reference TRBV30 and TRBJ2-2 for the parts outside the CDR3, the full variable domain is SQTIHQWPATLVQPVGSPLSLECTVEGTSNPNLYWYRQAAGRGLQLLFYSVGIGQISSEVPQNLSASRPQDRQFILSSKKLLLSDSGFYLCAWRQFANTGELFFGEGSRLTVL.

The J gene is TRBJ1-6, the V gene TRBV5-5; 7 bases fit TRBD1. This CDR3 spans 17 amino acids. Looked up from germline, CDR1 is SGHKS and CDR2 is YYEKEE (reference sequence). Trimming removed 4 bases from V and 0 bases from J; junction bases left unmatched: 7. The CDR3 nucleotides are TGTGCCAGCAGCCCTAGGGACAGTGACTCCTATAATTCACCCCTCCACTTT. Residues: CASSPRDSDSYNSPLHF.

This chain connects TRBV12-3 or TRBV12-4 to TRBJ2-2; no firm D call. V lost 8 bases, J lost 4 bases, and 11 bases lay in between. The CDR3 length is 13 residues. In DNA form, the CDR3 reads TGTGCCAGCGTGACTGATCCCACCGGGGAGCTGTTTTTT. This codes for CASVTDPTGELFF.

In DNA form, the CDR3 reads TGTGCCAGTAGTCAGGGACAGGGGGCGACTGAAGCTTTCTTT. Protein: CASSQGQGATEAFF. The V gene is TRBV19, the J gene TRBJ1-1; TRBD1 agrees at 12 bases. Trimming at V came to 5 bases and at J to 5 bases, leaving 3 bases not matched to a gene. The germline V gene has CDR1 LNHDA and CDR2 SQIVND (reference sequence). The CDR3 contains 14 residues.

The chain recombines TRBV10-1 with TRBJ2-1, with 10 positions matching TRBD2. This CDR3 spans 15 amino acids. V trimming: 4 bases; J trimming: 8 bases; junction bases outside the gene matches: 8. Germline V gene data show CDR1 as WNHNN and CDR2 as SYGVQD (reference sequence). The CDR3 sequence is CASSVSASGSHEQFF. The CDR3 DNA is TGCGCCAGCAGTGTCTCGGCTAGCGGGAGCCATGAGCAGTTCTTC.

This clone turned up a few times. The V call is TRBV14, the J call TRBJ1-1, with D unclear. The CDR3 extends over 14 amino acids. CDR1 and CDR2 from the germline V gene are SGHDN and FVKESK. Trimming pared 4 bases from V and 0 bases from J, leaving 9 bases between. The CDR3 DNA is TGTGCCAGCAGCCCGCCGGGTATGAACACTGAAGCTTTCTTT. This sequence encodes CASSPPGMNTEAFF.

This sequence joins TRBV19 and TRBJ2-7; 8 bases map to TRBD1. This CDR3 is 12 amino acids long. Germline CDR1 is LNHDA and CDR2 is SQIVND (reference sequence). J gave up 4 bases and V 7 bases, and 3 bases lay outside the gene matches. Written as DNA, the CDR3 is TGTGCCAGTACCGGACAGGGTTACGAGCAGTACTTC. This gives the protein CASTGQGYEQYF.

The chain is built from TRBV20-1 and TRBJ1-6, with unresolved D. V was clipped by 3 bases and J by 13 bases, with 10 bases between them. CDR1 is DFQATT, CDR2 SNEGSKA, per germline (reference sequence). This CDR3 comprises 11 residues. CDR3 protein: CSASDGEPLHF. Here the CDR3 DNA reads TGCAGTGCTAGTGACGGGGAGCCCCTCCACTTT.

The rearrangement joins TRBV5-4 to TRBJ2-6; 7 positions agree with TRBD1. Looked up from germline, CDR1 is SGHNT and CDR2 is YYREEE (reference sequence). The CDR3 runs 17 residues. The trim removed 3 bases at V and 2 bases at J, leaving 8 bases unmatched. As DNA, the CDR3 is TGTGCCAGCAGCTCAAAAACAACAGGGGCTGGGGCCAACGTCCTGACTTTC. Its translation is CASSSKTTGAGANVLTF.

The CDR3 is CASSFSGRVTEAFF. CDR3 in DNA: TGTGCCAGCAGTTTTTCAGGGAGGGTCACTGAAGCTTTCTTT. The genes are TRBV27 and TRBJ1-1; tentative D call: TRBD1 (5 bases). The V gene lost 3 bases and the J gene lost 4 bases, with 12 bases spanning the gap. Germline CDR1 reads MNHEY; CDR2 reads SMNVEV (reference sequence). This CDR3 region has 14 residues.

The CDR3 sequence is CASSQELAGISGANVLTF. The CDR3 DNA follows: TGTGCCAGCAGCCAAGAACTAGCGGGGATCTCTGGGGCCAACGTCCTGACTTTC. V is TRBV3-1 (or the pseudogene TRBV3-2) and J is TRBJ2-6, with 10 bases matching TRBD2. This CDR3 has 18 amino acids. Germline values: CDR1 LGHDT, CDR2 YNNKEL (reference sequence). V dropped 0 bases and J dropped 0; count of bases not matched to a gene: 2.

CDR3 in DNA: TGTGCCAGCAGATCCAGCGGGGGTATCTATAATTCACCCCTCCACTTT. As protein: CASRSSGGIYNSPLHF. The chain couples TRBV5-4 to TRBJ1-6, with D perhaps TRBD1 (5 bases). The CDR3 length is 16 residues. V lost 5 bases and J 3 bases, leaving 15 bases between the germline ends. CDR1 and CDR2 from the germline V gene are SGHNT and YYREEE (reference sequence).

The chain combines TRBV5-1 with TRBJ1-1; the D gene is possibly TRBD1 (6 bases). Trimming took off 4 bases at V and 4 bases at J, with 14 bases between the two ends. This CDR3 region has 14 residues. Germline CDR1 SGHRS, CDR2 YFSETQ. This CDR3 is CASSGTGSVTEAFF. CDR3 sequence (DNA): TGCGCCAGCAGCGGAACAGGGAGTGTCACTGAAGCTTTCTTT.

This chain links TRBV5-1 with TRBJ1-2; 7 bases match TRBD1. The CDR3 has 15 amino acids. The junction had 13 bases not matched to a gene; V was cut back by 4 bases and J by 7 bases. The germline gives CDR1 SGHRS, CDR2 YFSETQ. The CDR3 region is CASSLSGDRVSGYTF. CDR3 bases: TGCGCCAGCAGCCTGTCGGGTGACAGGGTGAGTGGCTACACCTTC.

The V call is TRBV7-2, the J call TRBJ1-5, with D perhaps TRBD1 (6 bases). Germline assignment: CDR1 SGHTA and CDR2 FQGNSA. The CDR3 loop spans 14 amino acids. The ends were cut back, 3 bases at V and 5 bases at J, with 11 bases in the middle. This CDR3 reads CASSLNRVDQPQHF. The CDR3, as DNA: TGTGCCAGCAGCTTGAACAGGGTAGATCAGCCCCAGCATTTT.

This clone has only a few counts. The chain uses TRBV4-1 and TRBJ1-5, with D perhaps matching TRBD1 (5 bases). V was trimmed by 4 bases and J by 0 bases, leaving 22 bases between them. CDR3 length equals 19 residues. The germline CDR1 and CDR2 sequences are MGHRA and YSYEKL. CDR3 nucleotide sequence: TGCGCCAGCAGCCGCCTGCCGGGACTTCTTAGCAATAGCAATCAGCCCCAGCATTTT. Protein sequence: CASSRLPGLLSNSNQPQHF.

The chain joins TRBV5-4 to TRBJ1-2; D might be TRBD1 (6 bases). The germline V and J ends were trimmed by 0 bases and 0 bases, with 9 bases remaining between them. The CDR3 has 15 amino acids. Germline CDR1 is SGHNT and CDR2 is YYREEE (reference sequence). The CDR3 sequence: CASSLGTDSNYGYTF. The CDR3 nucleotides read TGTGCCAGCAGCTTGGGGACAGACTCTAACTATGGCTACACCTTC.

CDR3 sequence (DNA): TGTGCCAGCAGGGCCCCGACAGGCGGAGGTGAAAAACTGTTTTTT. It is translated as CASRAPTGGGEKLFF. The J gene is TRBJ1-4, the V gene TRBV2; a possible D gene is TRBD1 (6 bases). CDR3 size: 15 residues. Trimming removed 6 bases from V and 7 bases from J, with 18 bases in between. The germline CDR1 and CDR2 sequences are SNHLY and FYNNEI.

The gene calls are TRBV5-6 and TRBJ1-4; D is perhaps TRBD1 (6 bases). Per the germline V gene, CDR1 is SGHDT and CDR2 is YYEEEE. The CDR3 contains 13 residues. V lost 5 bases, J lost 8 bases, and 13 bases lay in between. The CDR3 here is CASSLQGGEKLFF. The CDR3 bases are TGTGCCAGCAGTCTACAGGGTGGGGAAAAACTGTTTTTT.

The chain carries TRBV28 and TRBJ1-6; D might be TRBD1 (5 bases). Looked up from germline, CDR1 is MDHEN and CDR2 is SYDVKM. The CDR3 is made up of 11 amino acids. Trimming left V 4 bases short and J 14 bases short, with 9 bases between. The CDR3 loop reads CASSSGLTLHF. CDR3 coding DNA: TGTGCCAGCAGTTCAGGGTTGACCCTCCACTTT.

The genes are TRBV7-3 and TRBJ2-1, with D maybe TRBD1 (5 bases). The V end lost 3 bases, the J end lost 0 bases, and 9 bases lay between the germline ends. The germline CDR1 and CDR2 sequences are SGHTA and FQGTGA. CDR3 length equals 15 residues. CDR3 sequence (DNA): TGTGCCAGCAGCTTGACAGATATCTCCTACAATGAGCAGTTCTTC. Translation gives CASSLTDISYNEQFF.